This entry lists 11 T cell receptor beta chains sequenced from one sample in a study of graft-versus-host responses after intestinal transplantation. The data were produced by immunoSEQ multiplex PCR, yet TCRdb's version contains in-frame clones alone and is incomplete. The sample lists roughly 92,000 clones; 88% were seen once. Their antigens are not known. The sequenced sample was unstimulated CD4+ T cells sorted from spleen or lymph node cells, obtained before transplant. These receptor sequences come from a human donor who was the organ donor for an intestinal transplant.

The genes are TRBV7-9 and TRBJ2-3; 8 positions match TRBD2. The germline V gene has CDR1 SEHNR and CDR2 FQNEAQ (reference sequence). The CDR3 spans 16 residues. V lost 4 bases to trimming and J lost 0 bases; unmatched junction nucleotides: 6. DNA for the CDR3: TGTGCCAGCAGCTGGAATAGCGGGGTCAGCACAGATACGCAGTATTTT. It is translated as CASSWNSGVSTDTQYF.

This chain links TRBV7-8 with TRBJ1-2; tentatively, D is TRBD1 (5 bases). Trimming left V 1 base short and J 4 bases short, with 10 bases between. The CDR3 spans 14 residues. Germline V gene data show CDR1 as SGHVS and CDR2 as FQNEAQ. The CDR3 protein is CASSLDWQGYGYTF. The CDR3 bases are TGTGCCAGCAGCTTAGATTGGCAGGGCTATGGCTACACCTTC.

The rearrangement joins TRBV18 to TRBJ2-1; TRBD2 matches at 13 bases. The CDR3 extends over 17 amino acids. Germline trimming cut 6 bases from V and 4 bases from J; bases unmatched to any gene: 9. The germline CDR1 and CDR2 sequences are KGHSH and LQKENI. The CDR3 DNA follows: TGTGCCAGCTCGAGACTAGCGGGAGGCCCTAAATACAATGAGCAGTTCTTC. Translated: CASSRLAGGPKYNEQFF.

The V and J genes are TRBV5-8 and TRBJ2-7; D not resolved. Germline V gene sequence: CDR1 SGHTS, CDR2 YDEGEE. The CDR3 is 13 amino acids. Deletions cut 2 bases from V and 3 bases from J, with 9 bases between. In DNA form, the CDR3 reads TGTGCCAGCAGCTTCCCCAGACTCTACGAGCAGTACTTC. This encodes CASSFPRLYEQYF.

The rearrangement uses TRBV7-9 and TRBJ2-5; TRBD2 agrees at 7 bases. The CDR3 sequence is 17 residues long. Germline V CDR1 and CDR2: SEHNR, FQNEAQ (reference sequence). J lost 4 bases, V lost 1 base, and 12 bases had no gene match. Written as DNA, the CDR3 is TGTGCCAGCAGCTTAGATCGTTGGGGGAGGGCACCAGAGACCCAGTACTTC. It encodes CASSLDRWGRAPETQYF.

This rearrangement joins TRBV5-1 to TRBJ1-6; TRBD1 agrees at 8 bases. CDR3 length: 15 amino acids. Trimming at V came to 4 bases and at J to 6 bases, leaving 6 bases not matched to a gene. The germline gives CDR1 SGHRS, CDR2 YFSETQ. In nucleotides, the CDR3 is TGCGCCAGCAGCCCCGGAGACAGGGGTAATTCACCCCTCCACTTT. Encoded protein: CASSPGDRGNSPLHF.

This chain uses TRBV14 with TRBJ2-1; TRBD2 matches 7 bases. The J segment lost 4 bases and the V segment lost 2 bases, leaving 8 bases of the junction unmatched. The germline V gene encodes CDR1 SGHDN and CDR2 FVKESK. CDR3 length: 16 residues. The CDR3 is CASSQLRDYSYNEQFF. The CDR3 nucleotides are TGTGCCAGCAGCCAATTAAGGGACTATTCGTACAATGAGCAGTTCTTC.

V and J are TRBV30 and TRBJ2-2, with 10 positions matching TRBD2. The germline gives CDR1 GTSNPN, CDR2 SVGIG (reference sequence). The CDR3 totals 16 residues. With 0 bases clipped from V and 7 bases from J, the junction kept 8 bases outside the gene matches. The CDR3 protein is CAWSVKREGIGGELFF. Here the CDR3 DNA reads TGTGCCTGGAGTGTAAAGCGGGAGGGCATTGGCGGGGAGCTGTTTTTT.

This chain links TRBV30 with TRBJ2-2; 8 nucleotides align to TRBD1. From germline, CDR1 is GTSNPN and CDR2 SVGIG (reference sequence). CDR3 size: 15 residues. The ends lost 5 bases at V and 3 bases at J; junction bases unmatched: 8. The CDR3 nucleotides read TGTGCCTGGGACTTAGGACAGGGCGACACCGGGGAGCTGTTTTTT. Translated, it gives CAWDLGQGDTGELFF.

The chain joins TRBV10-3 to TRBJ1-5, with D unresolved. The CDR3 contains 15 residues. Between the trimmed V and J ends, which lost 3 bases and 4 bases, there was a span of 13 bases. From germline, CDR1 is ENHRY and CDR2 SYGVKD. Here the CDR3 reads CAISESGEWNQPQHF. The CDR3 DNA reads TGTGCCATCAGTGAATCCGGGGAATGGAATCAGCCCCAGCATTTT.

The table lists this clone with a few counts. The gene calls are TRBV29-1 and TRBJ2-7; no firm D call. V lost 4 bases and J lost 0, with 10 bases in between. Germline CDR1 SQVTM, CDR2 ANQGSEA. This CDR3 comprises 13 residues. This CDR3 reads CSVVASDSYEQYF. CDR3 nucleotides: TGCAGCGTTGTAGCCAGCGACTCCTACGAGCAGTACTTC.